The 19 T cell receptor beta chains reported below all come from one sample, sequenced in a study of T cells in Graves' hyperthyroidism and ophthalmopathy. The CDR3 regions of TCR beta were amplified from RNA transcripts. Carried out on the TCR CDR3, a first-round RT-PCR used the HTBI primer set. TCRdb reprocessed the multiplex PCR reads with MiXCR, giving one entry per CDR3 protein. The sample yields about 290,000 distinct CDR3 sequences, over 15% seen once. The specimen sequenced was blood. Source of these receptors: a man between 25 and 39 years old with Graves' hyperthyroidism.

This clonotype came up a few times. This rearrangement joins TRBV7-8 to TRBJ2-5; weak D call: TRBD1 (5 bases). V gave up 7 bases and J gave up 5 bases, with 23 bases separating them. Germline V gene data show CDR1 as SGHVS and CDR2 as FQNEAQ. CDR3 length: 16 residues. CDR3 bases: TGTGCCAGCACCTTTTTAGGGGATTGGCGAGTCGAGACCCAGTACTTC. Protein sequence: CASTFLGDWRVETQYF.

This clonotype appeared a few times. The junction does not match germline at one end; this may be a read error. The rearrangement links TRBV7-9 to TRBJ2-5; D is ambiguous. The CDR3 spans 12 residues. Germline CDR1 is SEHNR and CDR2 is FQNEAQ (reference sequence). CDR3 sequence reads: CASSPGGPTRYF. CDR3 sequence (DNA): TGTGCCAGCAGCCCGGGTGGGCCGACCCGGTACTTC. Drawing the rest from reference TRBV7-9 and TRBJ2-5, the complete variable domain is DTGVSQNPRHKITKRGQNVTFRCDPISEHNRLYWYRQTLGQGPEFLTYFQNEAQLEKSRLLSDRFSAERPKGSFSTLEIQRTEQGDSAMYLCASSPGGPTRYFGPGTRLLVL.

In this sample, this clonotype turned up a few times. This rearrangement joins TRBV5-1 to TRBJ2-7; TRBD1 matches 11 bases. Germline CDR1 and CDR2: SGHRS and YFSETQ. The CDR3 runs 15 residues. Trimming cost V 4 bases and J 6 bases; bases outside gene matches: 9. CDR3 in amino acids: CASSPRTGGPLEQYF. The CDR3 nucleotides read TGCGCCAGCAGCCCGAGGACAGGGGGCCCTCTCGAGCAGTACTTC.

The chain is built from TRBV28 and TRBJ1-3; D is ambiguous. The germline CDR1 and CDR2 sequences are MDHEN and SYDVKM. This CDR3 has 15 residues. V lost 3 bases, J lost 4 bases, and 13 bases lay in between. CDR3 in amino acids: CASSLSSLPGNTIYF. CDR3 DNA sequence: TGTGCCAGCAGTTTGTCCTCCCTACCAGGAAACACCATATATTTT.

This clonotype was seen only a few times. A clone one base away is much larger, so this may be a read error. The chain has TRBV6-1 and TRBJ2-7; 7 bases map to TRBD2. After removal of 8 bases from V and 5 bases from J, the junction contained 18 bases not matched to a gene. Germline V gene lookup returns CDR1 MNHNS and CDR2 SASEGT. The CDR3 contains 16 residues. CDR3 in DNA: TGTGCCAGCGGTCGAGCAGCGGGAAGTTTTAGGAACGAGCAGTACTTC. Amino acid sequence: CASGRAAGSFRNEQYF.

V and J are TRBV20-1 and TRBJ1-5, with a tentative D call TRBD1 (6 bases). Germline CDR1 and CDR2: DFQATT and SNEGSKA (reference sequence). The CDR3 covers 17 residues. V was trimmed by 1 base and J by 4 bases, leaving 20 bases between them. The chain's CDR3 is CSARGGGGPPGNQPQHF. The CDR3 coding sequence is TGCAGTGCTAGAGGGGGAGGGGGGCCCCCGGGAAATCAGCCCCAGCATTTT.

This clonotype has at least ten counts. The chain has TRBV12-3 or TRBV12-4 and TRBJ2-1; 7 positions match TRBD1. V shed 1 base and J 1 base; nucleotides not matched to a gene: 4. This CDR3 contains 16 residues. CDR3 sequence reads: CASSLDGQVSYNEQFF. CDR3 DNA sequence: TGTGCCAGCAGTTTAGATGGACAGGTGTCCTACAATGAGCAGTTCTTC.

This clonotype has a count of ten or more. The chain has TRBV5-1 and TRBJ2-2; possibly TRBD2 for D (6 bases). Germline CDR1 is SGHRS and CDR2 is YFSETQ. Trimming removed 0 bases from V and 6 bases from J, with 9 bases in between. The CDR3 sequence is 14 residues long. The CDR3 reads CASSLGLVPGELFF. The CDR3 nucleotides read TGCGCCAGCAGCTTGGGACTAGTACCCGGGGAGCTGTTTTTT.

This clonotype showed up many times. The chain links TRBV6-1 to TRBJ2-3, with 13 bases matching TRBD2. Germline-derived CDR1 and CDR2 are MNHNS and SASEGT. This CDR3 has 17 residues. Trimming cost V 5 bases and J 4 bases; bases outside gene matches: 9. CDR3: CASSQLLAGGIADTQYF. DNA of the CDR3: TGTGCCAGCAGTCAGCTACTAGCGGGAGGGATCGCAGATACGCAGTATTTT.

This clonotype was seen repeatedly, ten times or more. The CDR3 protein is CASSEYGVGMNTEAFF. The CDR3, as DNA: TGTGCCAGCAGTGAATATGGGGTCGGGATGAACACTGAAGCTTTCTTT. J is TRBJ1-1 and V is TRBV6-1, with no clear D. The V gene lost 2 bases and the J gene lost 0 bases, with 13 bases spanning the gap. The CDR3 has 16 amino acids. Per germline, CDR1 MNHNS and CDR2 SASEGT.

This clonotype was observed many times. The junction differs from germline at one of its ends, possibly a read error. The chain recombines TRBV28 with TRBJ2-5; no clear D. This CDR3 has 12 amino acids. Germline assignment: CDR1 MDHEN and CDR2 SYDVKM. CDR3 coding DNA: TGTGCCAGCAGTAAAGTTGACGAAACAGTGCACTTC. Amino acids: CASSKVDETVHF.

V is TRBV6-1 and J is TRBJ1-2; the match to TRBD1 covers 8 bases. The V gene end was trimmed by 5 bases and the J gene end by 8 bases; junction bases not matched to a gene: 10. This CDR3 is built from 14 residues. Germline V gene sequence: CDR1 MNHNS, CDR2 SASEGT. As DNA, the CDR3 is TGTGCCAGCAGTAGTGGGACAGGCCCCAGGGGCTACACCTTC. Protein sequence: CASSSGTGPRGYTF.

The chain combines TRBV11-2 with TRBJ2-3; 8 bases are a match to TRBD1. The trim removed 4 bases at V and 10 bases at J, leaving 7 bases unmatched. CDR3 length: 13 residues. CDR1 SGHAT and CDR2 FQNNGV come from the germline V gene. The CDR3 protein is CASSSYDRGAQYF. Written as DNA, the CDR3 is TGTGCCAGCAGCTCCTATGACAGGGGAGCGCAGTATTTT. The variable domain in full, with the rest retrieved from reference TRBV11-2 and TRBJ2-3, is EAGVAQSPRYKIIEKRQSVAFWCNPISGHATLYWYQQILGQGPKLLIQFQNNGVVDDSQLPKDRFSAERLKGVDSTLKIQPAKLEDSAVYLCASSSYDRGAQYFGPGTRLTVL.

This clonotype occurred many times. The genes are TRBV13 and TRBJ2-7; D is possibly TRBD2 (7 bases). V lost 5 bases and J lost 3, with 14 bases in between. Germline values: CDR1 PRHDT, CDR2 FYEKMQ (reference sequence). This CDR3 is 14 amino acids long. CDR3 DNA: TGTGCCAGCAGCGACAGGTCGGGAGGCTACGAGCAGTACTTC. Its protein product is CASSDRSGGYEQYF.

Ten or more counts support this clonotype. The chain joins TRBV30 to TRBJ2-1; the D gene is possibly TRBD2 (6 bases). The CDR3 loop spans 15 amino acids. V lost 4 bases to trimming and J lost 5 bases, with 18 bases between them. Germline V gene data show CDR1 as GTSNPN and CDR2 as SVGIG (reference sequence). CDR3 sequence (DNA): TGTGCCTGGAAATTGTGGCGGGACGGACACAATGAGCAGTTCTTC. This translates into CAWKLWRDGHNEQFF.

The chain recombines TRBV6-1 with TRBJ2-6; 11 bases are a match to TRBD2. The J segment lost 4 bases and the V segment lost 6 bases, leaving 11 bases of the junction unmatched. Germline CDR1 and CDR2: MNHNS and SASEGT. There are 18 residues in the CDR3. CDR3 sequence (DNA): TGTGCCAGCAGACCCACTAGCGGGAGTCATTCCGGGGCCAACGTCCTGACTTTC. Translated, it gives CASRPTSGSHSGANVLTF.

The genes are TRBV9 and TRBJ2-7; 11 bases align to TRBD1. The V segment lost 3 bases and the J segment 3 bases; nucleotides outside the gene matches: 5. Germline CDR1 reads SGDLS; CDR2 reads YYNGEE. This CDR3 contains 15 residues. The CDR3 loop reads CASSGGQGANYEQYF. The CDR3 DNA follows: TGTGCCAGCAGCGGAGGACAGGGGGCCAACTACGAGCAGTACTTC. The full variable domain, rest sourced from reference TRBV9 and TRBJ2-7, is DSGVTQTPKHLITATGQRVTLRCSPRSGDLSVYWYQQSLDQGLQFLIQYYNGEERAKGNILERFSAQQFPDLHSELNLSSLELGDSALYFCASSGGQGANYEQYFGPGTRLTVT.

V is TRBV6-1 and J is TRBJ2-1, with a tentative D call TRBD2 (6 bases). V lost 8 bases to trimming and J lost 9 bases, with 23 bases between them. This CDR3 comprises 15 residues. The germline V gene has CDR1 MNHNS and CDR2 SASEGT. CDR3 in amino acids: CASDWGGMISGEQFF. In DNA, the CDR3 is TGTGCCAGCGACTGGGGCGGGATGATCTCCGGTGAGCAGTTCTTC.

The CDR3 is CASSLPGQGLNSPLHF. The CDR3 DNA reads as TGCGCCAGCAGCCTGCCGGGACAGGGCCTTAATTCACCCCTCCACTTT. The chain combines TRBV4-1 with TRBJ1-6; TRBD1 matches at 9 bases. The junction had 7 bases not matched to a gene; V was cut back by 4 bases and J by 6 bases. CDR1 MGHRA and CDR2 YSYEKL come from the germline V gene. The length of the CDR3 is 16 residues.